Reported below is one TCR beta chain. The target antigen is unknown. This record comes from a study of cytomegalovirus exposure and HLA in healthy donors. Study results and limitations: The classifier reportedly diagnosed cytomegalovirus status with high specificity and sensitivity.

The PCR contained 60 Vbeta and 13 Jbeta primers. The assay was immunoSEQ multiplex PCR, and TCRdb's table has in-frame clones only and misses some. The sample includes some 70,000 clones. Germline-derived CDR1 and CDR2 are LNHDA and SQIVND (reference sequence). Trimming took 2 bases from V and 7 from J, leaving 11 bases between them. This CDR3 contains 13 residues. The V gene is TRBV19, the J gene TRBJ1-1; no reliable D call. The receptor was derived from a female donor in good health and CMV-seropositive. Sequencing used PBMCs. The CDR3 nucleotides are TGTGCCAGTAGTATATTGAACTCCCTTGAAGCTTTCTTT. Its protein product is CASSILNSLEAFF.